Included here is one T cell receptor (beta chain) sequence, with context. This entry belongs to a study of blood T cell repertoires in COVID-19. Turning to the study itself: T cells, B-cell-depleted T cells, or PBMCs provided the cDNA or gDNA that served as material.

How the authors handled the data: Counts of nucleated cells, estimated from reference gene primer amplification, were obtained. Method: immunoSEQ multiplex PCR; TCRdb's copy keeps in-frame clones and lacks some. V and J calls and clone size are given by that table; D and trimming were obtained from the DNA. This table has 70,000 or so clones, 88% appearing once. Germline V gene data show CDR1 as SGHNT and CDR2 as YYREEE (reference sequence). With V trimmed by 3 bases and J by 9 bases, 6 bases remained unmatched. The CDR3 runs 15 residues. The receptor was derived from a human donor in a cohort sampled during active COVID-19. Source material: peripheral blood. The genes are TRBV5-4 and TRBJ2-1; TRBD2 matches 13 bases. In DNA form, the CDR3 reads TGTGCCAGCAGCTCTGGACTAGCGGGAGAATTTGAGCAGTTCTTC. It specifies CASSSGLAGEFEQFF.